The sequence of this TCR beta chain was determined in a study of T cells in Graves' hyperthyroidism and ophthalmopathy. Amplified regions were TCR beta CDR3 sequences from RNA transcripts. First-round RT-PCR with HTBI primers amplified the TCR CDR3 region. TCRdb analysed the multiplex PCR reads with MiXCR anew, one entry per CDR3 protein. The table lists roughly 500,000 distinct CDR3 sequences, approximately 23% of them singletons, with 49% in the top ten. The source is a woman aged 70 to 79 with Graves' ophthalmopathy. Sequencing was carried out using blood.

CDR3 sequence (DNA): TGTGCCAGCTCACTTCGCCTAGCGCAGAACACCGGGGAGCTGTTTTTT. Translation: CASSLRLAQNTGELFF. V gene TRBV18 combines with J gene TRBJ2-2; D is perhaps TRBD2 (6 bases). Per germline, CDR1 KGHSH and CDR2 LQKENI. Deletions cut 4 bases from V and 1 base from J, with 13 bases between. CDR3 length equals 16 residues.